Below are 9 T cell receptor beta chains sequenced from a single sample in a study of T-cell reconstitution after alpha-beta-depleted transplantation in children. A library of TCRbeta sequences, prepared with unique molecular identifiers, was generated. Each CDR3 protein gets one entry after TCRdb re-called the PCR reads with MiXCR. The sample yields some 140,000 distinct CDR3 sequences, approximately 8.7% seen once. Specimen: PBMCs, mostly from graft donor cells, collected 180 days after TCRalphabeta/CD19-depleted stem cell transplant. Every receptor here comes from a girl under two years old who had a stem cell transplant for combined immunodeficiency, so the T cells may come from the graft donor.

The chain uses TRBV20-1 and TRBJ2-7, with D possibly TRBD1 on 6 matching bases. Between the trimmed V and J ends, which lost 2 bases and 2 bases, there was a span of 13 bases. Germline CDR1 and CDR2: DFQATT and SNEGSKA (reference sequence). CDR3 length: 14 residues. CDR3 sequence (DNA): TGCAGTGCTAGACTTGGACAGCCTCCCTACGAGCAGTACTTC. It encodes CSARLGQPPYEQYF.

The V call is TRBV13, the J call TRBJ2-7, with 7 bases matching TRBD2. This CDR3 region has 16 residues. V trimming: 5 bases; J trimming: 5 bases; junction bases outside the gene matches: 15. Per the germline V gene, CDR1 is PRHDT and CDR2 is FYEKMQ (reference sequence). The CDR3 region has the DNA TGTGCCAGCAGCGCGAATTCGAGGACTAGGATCCACGAGCAGTACTTC. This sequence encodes CASSANSRTRIHEQYF.

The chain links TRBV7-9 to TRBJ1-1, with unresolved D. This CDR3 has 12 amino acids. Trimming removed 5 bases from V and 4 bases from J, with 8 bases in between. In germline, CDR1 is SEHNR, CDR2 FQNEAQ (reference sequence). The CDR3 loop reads CASSPGLTEAFF. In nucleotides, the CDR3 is TGTGCCAGCAGCCCCGGGCTCACTGAAGCTTTCTTT.

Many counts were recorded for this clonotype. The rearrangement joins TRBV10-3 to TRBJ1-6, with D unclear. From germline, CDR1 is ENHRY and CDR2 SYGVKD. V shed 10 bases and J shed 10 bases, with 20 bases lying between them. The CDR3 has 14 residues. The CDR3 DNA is TGTGCCACCTCCCGTGCGCCGGAGGAGTCACCCCTCCACTTT. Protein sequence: CATSRAPEESPLHF.

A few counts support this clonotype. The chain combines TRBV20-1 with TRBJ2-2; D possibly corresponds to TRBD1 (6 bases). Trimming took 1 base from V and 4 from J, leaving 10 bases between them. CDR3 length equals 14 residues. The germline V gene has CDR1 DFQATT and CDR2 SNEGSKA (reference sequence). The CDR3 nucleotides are TGCAGTGCTAGAGGGGGGCCCGGCACCGGGGAGCTGTTTTTT. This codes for CSARGGPGTGELFF.

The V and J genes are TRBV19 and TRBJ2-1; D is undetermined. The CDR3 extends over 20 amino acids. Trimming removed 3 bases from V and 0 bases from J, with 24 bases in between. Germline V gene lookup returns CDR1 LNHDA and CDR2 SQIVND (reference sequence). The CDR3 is CASSMGWQFGPLHSYNEQFF. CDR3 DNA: TGTGCCAGTAGTATGGGGTGGCAGTTTGGACCCCTCCACTCCTACAATGAGCAGTTCTTC.

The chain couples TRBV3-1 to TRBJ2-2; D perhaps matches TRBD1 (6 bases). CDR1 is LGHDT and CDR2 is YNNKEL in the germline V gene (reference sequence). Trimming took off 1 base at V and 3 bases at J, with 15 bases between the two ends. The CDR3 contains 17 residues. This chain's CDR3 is CASSQATGQWDTGELFF. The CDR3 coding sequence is TGTGCCAGCAGCCAAGCCACAGGGCAGTGGGACACCGGGGAGCTGTTTTTT.

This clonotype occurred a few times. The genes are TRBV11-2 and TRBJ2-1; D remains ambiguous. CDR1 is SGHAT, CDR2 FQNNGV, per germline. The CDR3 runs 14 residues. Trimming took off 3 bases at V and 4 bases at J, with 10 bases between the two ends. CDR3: CASSFVPDYNEQFF. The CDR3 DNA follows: TGTGCCAGCAGCTTTGTACCAGATTACAATGAGCAGTTCTTC.

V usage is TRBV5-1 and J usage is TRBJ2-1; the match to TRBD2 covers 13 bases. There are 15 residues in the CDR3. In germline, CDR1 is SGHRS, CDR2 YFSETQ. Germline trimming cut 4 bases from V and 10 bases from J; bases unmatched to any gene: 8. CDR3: CASSMGLAGRGEQFF. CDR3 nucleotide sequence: TGCGCCAGCAGCATGGGACTAGCGGGAAGAGGAGAGCAGTTCTTC.